A single sample is the source of the 20 T cell receptor beta chains below, sequenced in a study of molecular identifiers for immune sequencing clone quantification. TCRdb fed the PCR reads into MiXCR, producing one record per CDR3 protein. The table shows some 680,000 distinct CDR3 sequences, with about 25% occurring only once. The specimen was naive CD8+ T cells from blood, with Jurkat cell RNA spiked in. Subset reported: FACS-sorted CD8+CD4-CCR7+CD45RA+ naive T cells. These receptor sequences come from a human donor in good health. Some libraries in this study had Jurkat cell RNA spiked in.

With regard to this clonotype: This may arise from a read error, as a much more abundant clone is one base away. V and J are TRBV20-1 and TRBJ2-7; tentative D call: TRBD2 (6 bases). The ends were cut back, 5 bases at V and 7 bases at J, with 15 bases in the middle. The CDR3 has 12 residues. CDR1 and CDR2 from the germline V gene are DFQATT and SNEGSKA (reference sequence). CDR3 coding DNA: TGCAGTGCTCCGGGAGAGGGTGTGGAGCAGTACTTC. Translating gives CSAPGEGVEQYF.

As concerns this clonotype: Possible read error: a much larger clone is one base away. The chain is built from TRBV30 and TRBJ2-7; no definite D call. This CDR3 spans 13 amino acids. Trimming left V 1 base short and J 6 bases short, with 13 bases between. The V gene's germline CDR1 is GTSNPN and CDR2 SVGIG (reference sequence). CDR3 DNA sequence: TGTGCCTGGAGTGCGACGGGCCCTGGCGAGCAGTACTTC. Protein product: CAWSATGPGEQYF.

The rearrangement links TRBV29-1 to TRBJ2-7; 8 bases agree with TRBD2. The CDR3 loop spans 14 amino acids. Germline CDR1 reads SQVTM; CDR2 reads ANQGSEA. The ends lost 6 bases at V and 12 bases at J; junction bases unmatched: 19. DNA of the CDR3: TGCAGCGTCGGGGGGGGGCAGGGTCAGTACGGGCGGTACTTC. It yields the protein CSVGGGQGQYGRYF.

This clonotype has at least ten counts. This chain joins TRBV3-1 and TRBJ2-3; 12 bases are a match to TRBD2. Germline trimming cut 0 bases from V and 2 bases from J; bases unmatched to any gene: 6. This CDR3 contains 18 residues. Germline values: CDR1 LGHDT, CDR2 YNNKEL (reference sequence). CDR3 residues: CASSQDGGLAGTTDTQYF. CDR3 nucleotide sequence: TGTGCCAGCAGCCAAGATGGAGGACTAGCGGGGACCACAGATACGCAGTATTTT.

This clonotype has only a few counts. A clone one base away is much larger, so this may be a read error. V usage is TRBV5-3 and J usage is TRBJ2-1; the D gene is possibly TRBD1 (5 bases). TRBV5-3 is annotated as an ORF whose role is uncertain. Trimming shortened V by 8 bases and J by 7 bases, and 16 bases separated the two germline ends. This CDR3 has 13 residues. CDR3 sequence: CASVWGLGNEQFF. CDR3 bases: TGTGCCAGCGTCTGGGGCCTGGGGAATGAGCAGTTCTTC.

A few counts support this clonotype. This rearrangement joins TRBV20-1 to TRBJ2-7; D may be TRBD2 (5 bases). The CDR3 extends over 12 amino acids. The V gene's germline CDR1 is DFQATT and CDR2 SNEGSKA (reference sequence). With 8 bases removed from V and 3 bases from J, the gap between germline ends came to 14 bases. CDR3 loop: CSSIASRYEQYF. CDR3 sequence (DNA): TGCAGTTCGATAGCGAGCCGCTACGAGCAGTACTTC.

This clonotype was counted ten times or more. This chain uses TRBV2 with TRBJ2-3, with no clear D. V lost 3 bases, J lost 2 bases, and 15 bases lay in between. This CDR3 has 16 residues. In germline, CDR1 is SNHLY, CDR2 FYNNEI. The DNA for the CDR3 is TGTGCCAGCAGTGAGTACGTTAGGGAAACCACAGATACGCAGTATTTT. This sequence encodes CASSEYVRETTDTQYF.

This clonotype was seen only a few times. At one of its ends the junction is not consistent with the germline gene, which may arise from a read error. The chain recombines TRBV12-3 or TRBV12-4 with TRBJ1-5, with a possible D match to TRBD1 (6 bases). The CDR3 runs to 15 residues. The CDR3 DNA is TGTGCCAGCAGCGAAAGGGGGGATAGCAATCAGCCCCAGCATTTC. As protein: CASSERGDSNQPQHF.

The gene calls are TRBV6-1 and TRBJ2-7; D is unclear. V was cut by 0 bases and J by 3 bases, with 21 bases left in between. The germline gives CDR1 MNHNS, CDR2 SASEGT. CDR3 size: 18 residues. The CDR3 sequence is CASSEAEAVWGMGYEQYF. The DNA of the CDR3 is TGTGCCAGCAGTGAAGCCGAGGCAGTGTGGGGAATGGGCTACGAGCAGTACTTC.

This chain uses TRBV29-1 with TRBJ2-7; TRBD2 matches 8 bases. The CDR3 has 16 amino acids. The V and J ends lost 0 bases and 1 base, in that order; junction bases with no gene match: 8. Germline-derived CDR1 and CDR2 are SQVTM and ANQGSEA. The CDR3 sequence is CSVEDDGTSGSYEQYF. The CDR3 bases are TGCAGCGTTGAAGATGACGGGACTAGTGGATCCTACGAGCAGTACTTC.

V is TRBV19 and J is TRBJ1-5; weak D call: TRBD1 (6 bases). This CDR3 is 16 amino acids long. The V gene's germline CDR1 is LNHDA and CDR2 SQIVND (reference sequence). V lost 7 bases and J lost 1, with 17 bases in between. The CDR3 DNA reads TGTGCCAGTACTCTCCAGGGGATGGTCAGCAATCAGCCCCAGCATTTT. Amino acids: CASTLQGMVSNQPQHF. The full variable domain, completed using reference TRBV19 and TRBJ1-5, is DGGITQSPKYLFRKEGQNVTLSCEQNLNHDAMYWYRQDPGQGLRLIYYSQIVNDFQKGDIAEGYSVSREKKESFPLTVTSAQKNPTAFYLCASTLQGMVSNQPQHFGDGTRLSIL.

This clonotype was detected a few times. The genes are TRBV6-1 and TRBJ1-5; tentatively, D is TRBD1 (5 bases). The germline V gene encodes CDR1 MNHNS and CDR2 SASEGT. V gave up 4 bases and J gave up 7 bases, with 20 bases separating them. The CDR3 contains 16 residues. The CDR3 DNA reads as TGTGCCAGCAGTGTGCCTTGGGCAGGGTCCTACCAGCCCCAGCATTTT. It codes for CASSVPWAGSYQPQHF.

A remark on this clonotype: This may be a read error: a much more frequent sequence differs by one nucleotide. This chain links TRBV4-3 with TRBJ2-1; TRBD1 is a possible D gene (5 bases). The CDR3 runs 15 residues. The germline V gene has CDR1 LGHNA and CDR2 YSLEER. This CDR3 reads CASSQVVQGRNEQSF. CDR3 sequence (DNA): TGCGCCAGCAGCCAAGTAGTCCAGGGCCGCAATGAGCAGTCCTTC.

This clonotype was picked up a small number of times. The rearrangement uses TRBV2 and TRBJ1-3; 7 nucleotides align to TRBD1. Germline lookup yields CDR1 SNHLY and CDR2 FYNNEI. V lost 6 bases to trimming and J lost 10 bases; unmatched junction nucleotides: 15. This CDR3 has 15 residues. The CDR3 region is CASRTDRGQPATIYF. The CDR3 DNA sequence: TGTGCCAGCAGGACTGACCGGGGACAGCCGGCAACCATATATTTT.

This clonotype was found many times. J is TRBJ1-5 and V is TRBV20-1, with no clear D. The CDR3 has 14 residues. The germline V gene has CDR1 DFQATT and CDR2 SNEGSKA (reference sequence). V gave up 0 bases and J gave up 2 bases, with 8 bases separating them. DNA for the CDR3: TGCAGTGCTAGAGATTCCCAGGGCAATCAGCCCCAGCATTTT. Translation: CSARDSQGNQPQHF.

Concerning this clonotype itself: It may be a read error: a sequence one base away is much more abundant. J is TRBJ2-7 and V is TRBV5-1; the D is unclear. The CDR3 runs 14 residues. In germline, CDR1 is SGHRS, CDR2 YFSETQ. The CDR3 nucleotides are TGCGCCAGCAACGATTCCCCGGGTGGATACGAGCGGTACTTC. Translation: CASNDSPGGYERYF.

The chain couples TRBV13 to TRBJ2-2, with 9 bases aligning to TRBD2. Germline CDR1 is PRHDT and CDR2 is FYEKMQ (reference sequence). V was clipped by 3 bases and J by 1 base; unmatched bases: 3. The CDR3 has 16 residues. CDR3 nucleotide sequence: TGTGCCAGCAGCTTTTGGCGGGGGGGGAACACCGGGGAGCTGTTTTTT. This encodes CASSFWRGGNTGELFF.

This clonotype has only one observation. A read error is possible here, since a much larger clone lies one base away. The chain couples TRBV4-1 to TRBJ1-1; the D is unclear. V shed 0 bases and J shed 7 bases, with 9 bases lying between them. Looked up from germline, CDR1 is MGHRA and CDR2 is YSYEKL. The CDR3 extends over 13 amino acids. The CDR3 region is CASSQELQLEAFF. The CDR3 bases are TGCGCCAGCAGCCAAGAGTTACAGCTTGAAGCTTTCTTT.

This clonotype was seen many times. V and J are TRBV12-5 and TRBJ2-3, with 10 bases aligning to TRBD1. CDR3 size: 16 residues. Unmatched junction bases numbered 8, after V lost 6 bases and J lost 2 bases. Germline CDR1 and CDR2: LGHNT and FRNRAP. The CDR3 reads CASGHWTGGDTDTQYF. The CDR3 DNA is TGTGCTAGTGGCCACTGGACAGGGGGAGACACAGATACGCAGTATTTT.

A remark on this clonotype: Just one base apart from a much larger clone, this may be a read error. V gene TRBV19 combines with J gene TRBJ2-7; 7 bases align to TRBD1. The germline V gene encodes CDR1 LNHDA and CDR2 SQIVND (reference sequence). There are 15 residues in the CDR3. V lost 0 bases and J lost 6; bases outside the gene matches: 8. The CDR3 coding sequence is TGTGCCAGTAGTATAGATCTAGGGACAGCGGTCGAGCAGTACTTC. The encoded protein is CASSIDLGTAVEQYF.